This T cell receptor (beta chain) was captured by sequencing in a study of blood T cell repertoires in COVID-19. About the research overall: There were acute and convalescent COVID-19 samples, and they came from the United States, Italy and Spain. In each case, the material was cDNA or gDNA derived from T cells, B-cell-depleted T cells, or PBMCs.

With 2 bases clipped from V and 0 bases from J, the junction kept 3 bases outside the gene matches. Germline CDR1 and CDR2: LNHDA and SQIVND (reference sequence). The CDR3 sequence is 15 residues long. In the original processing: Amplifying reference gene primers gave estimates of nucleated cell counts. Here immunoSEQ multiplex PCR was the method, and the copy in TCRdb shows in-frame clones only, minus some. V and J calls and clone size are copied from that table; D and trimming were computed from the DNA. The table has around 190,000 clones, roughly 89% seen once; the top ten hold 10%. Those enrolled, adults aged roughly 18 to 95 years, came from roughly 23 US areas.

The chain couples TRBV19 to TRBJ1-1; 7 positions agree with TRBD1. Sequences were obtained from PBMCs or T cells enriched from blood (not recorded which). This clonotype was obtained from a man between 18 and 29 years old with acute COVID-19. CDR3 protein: CASSINRGVNTEAFF. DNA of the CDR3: TGTGCCAGTAGTATAAACAGGGGCGTGAACACTGAAGCTTTCTTT.